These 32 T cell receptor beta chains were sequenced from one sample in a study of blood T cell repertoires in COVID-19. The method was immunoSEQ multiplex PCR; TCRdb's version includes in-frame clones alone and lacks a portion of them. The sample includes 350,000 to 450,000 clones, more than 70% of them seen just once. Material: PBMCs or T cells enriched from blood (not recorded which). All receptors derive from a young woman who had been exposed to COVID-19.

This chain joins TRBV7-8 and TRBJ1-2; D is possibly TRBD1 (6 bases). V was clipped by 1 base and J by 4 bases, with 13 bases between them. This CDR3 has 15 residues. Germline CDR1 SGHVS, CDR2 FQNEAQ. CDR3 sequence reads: CASSLGLGAGYGYTF. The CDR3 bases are TGTGCCAGCAGCTTAGGTCTGGGGGCAGGCTATGGCTACACCTTC. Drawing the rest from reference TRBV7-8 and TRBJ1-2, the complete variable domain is GAGVSQSPRYKVAKRGQDVALRCDPISGHVSLFWYQQALGQGPEFLTYFQNEAQLDKSGLPSDRFFAERPEGSVSTLKIQRTQQEDSAVYLCASSLGLGAGYGYTFGSGTRLTVV.

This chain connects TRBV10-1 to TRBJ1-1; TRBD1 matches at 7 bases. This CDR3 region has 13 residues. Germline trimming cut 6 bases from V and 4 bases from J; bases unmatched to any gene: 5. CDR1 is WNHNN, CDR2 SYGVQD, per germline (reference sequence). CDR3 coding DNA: TGCGCCAGCAGGCACGACAGGGCCACTGAAGCTTTCTTT. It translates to CASRHDRATEAFF.

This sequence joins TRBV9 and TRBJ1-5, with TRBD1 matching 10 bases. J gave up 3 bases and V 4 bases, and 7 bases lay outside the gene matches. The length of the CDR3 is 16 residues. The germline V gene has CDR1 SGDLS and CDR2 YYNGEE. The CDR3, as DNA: TGTGCCAGCAGCCCTGGACAGGGGGACCCCAATCAGCCCCAGCATTTT. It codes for CASSPGQGDPNQPQHF.

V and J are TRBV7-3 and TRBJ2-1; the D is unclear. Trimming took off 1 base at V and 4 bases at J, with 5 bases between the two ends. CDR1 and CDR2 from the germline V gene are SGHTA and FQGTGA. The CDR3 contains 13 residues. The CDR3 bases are TGTGCCAGCAGCTTAAGCGTGTACAATGAGCAGTTCTTC. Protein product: CASSLSVYNEQFF.

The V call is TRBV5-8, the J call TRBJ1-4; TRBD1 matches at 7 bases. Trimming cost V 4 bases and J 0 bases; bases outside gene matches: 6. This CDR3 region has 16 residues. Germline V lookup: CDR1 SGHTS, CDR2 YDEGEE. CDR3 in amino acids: CASSRQGLATNEKLFF. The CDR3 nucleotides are TGTGCCAGCAGCAGACAGGGATTAGCAACTAATGAAAAACTGTTTTTT.

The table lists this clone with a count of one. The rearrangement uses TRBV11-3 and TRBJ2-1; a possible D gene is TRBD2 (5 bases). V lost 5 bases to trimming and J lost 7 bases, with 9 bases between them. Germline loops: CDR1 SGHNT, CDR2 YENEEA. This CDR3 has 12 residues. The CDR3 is CASSLSGNEQFF. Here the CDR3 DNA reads TGTGCCAGCAGCCTTTCGGGGAATGAGCAGTTCTTC.

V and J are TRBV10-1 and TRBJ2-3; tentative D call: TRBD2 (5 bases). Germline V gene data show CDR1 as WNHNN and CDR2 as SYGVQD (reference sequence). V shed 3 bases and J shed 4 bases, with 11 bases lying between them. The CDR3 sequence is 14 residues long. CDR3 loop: CASSDGGRADTQYF. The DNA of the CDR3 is TGCGCCAGCAGTGACGGTGGGAGAGCAGATACGCAGTATTTT.

The CDR3 DNA is TGTGCCAGCGCCCCTCAGGGGGCCCTGACGGGCACCATATATTTT. The encoded protein is CASAPQGALTGTIYF. The chain recombines TRBV2 with TRBJ1-3, with TRBD1 matching over 8 bases. V shed 8 bases and J 9 bases; nucleotides not matched to a gene: 15. The CDR3 contains 15 residues. CDR1 is SNHLY and CDR2 is FYNNEI in the germline V gene. The variable domain in full, completed from reference TRBV2 and TRBJ1-3, reads EPEVTQTPSHQVTQMGQEVILRCVPISNHLYFYWYRQILGQKVEFLVSFYNNEISEKSEIFDDQFSVERPDGSNFTLKIRSTKLEDSAMYFCASAPQGALTGTIYFGEGSWLTVV.

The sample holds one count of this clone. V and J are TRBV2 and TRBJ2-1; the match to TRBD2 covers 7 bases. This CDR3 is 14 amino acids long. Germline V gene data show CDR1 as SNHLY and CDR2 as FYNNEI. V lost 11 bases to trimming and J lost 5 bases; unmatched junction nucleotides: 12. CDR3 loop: CAGAREAGHNEQFF. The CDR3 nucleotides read TGTGCCGGGGCCCGGGAGGCGGGCCACAATGAGCAGTTCTTC. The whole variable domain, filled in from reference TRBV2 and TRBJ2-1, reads EPEVTQTPSHQVTQMGQEVILRCVPISNHLYFYWYRQILGQKVEFLVSFYNNEISEKSEIFDDQFSVERPDGSNFTLKIRSTKLEDSAMYFCAGAREAGHNEQFFGPGTRLTVL.

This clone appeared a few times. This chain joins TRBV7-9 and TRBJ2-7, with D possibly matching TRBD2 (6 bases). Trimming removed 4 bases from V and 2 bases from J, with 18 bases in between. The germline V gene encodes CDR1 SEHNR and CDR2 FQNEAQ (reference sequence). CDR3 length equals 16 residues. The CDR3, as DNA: TGTGCCAGCAGCTCTGACCGACTAGGCGGGCCCTACGAGCAGTACTTC. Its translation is CASSSDRLGGPYEQYF.

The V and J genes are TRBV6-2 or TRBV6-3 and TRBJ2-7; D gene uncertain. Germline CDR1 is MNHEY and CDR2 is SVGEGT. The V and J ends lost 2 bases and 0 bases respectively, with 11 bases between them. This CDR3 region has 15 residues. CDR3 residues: CASSYARGSSYEQYF. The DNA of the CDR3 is TGTGCCAGCAGTTACGCCCGAGGCAGCTCCTACGAGCAGTACTTC.

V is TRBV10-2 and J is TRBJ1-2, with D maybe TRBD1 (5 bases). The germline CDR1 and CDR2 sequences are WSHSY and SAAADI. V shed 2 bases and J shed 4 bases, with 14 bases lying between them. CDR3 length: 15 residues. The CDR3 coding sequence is TGCGCCAGCAGTGAGACAGGCGGGAGGGGCTATGGCTACACCTTC. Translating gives CASSETGGRGYGYTF.

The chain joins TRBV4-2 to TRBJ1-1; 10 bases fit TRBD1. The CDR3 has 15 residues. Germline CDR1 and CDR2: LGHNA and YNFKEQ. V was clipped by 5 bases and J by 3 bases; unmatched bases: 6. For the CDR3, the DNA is TGTGCCAGCAGCTATCGACAGGGGGCGGACACTGAAGCTTTCTTT. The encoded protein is CASSYRQGADTEAFF.

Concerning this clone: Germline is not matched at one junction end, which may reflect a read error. CDR3 DNA sequence: TGTGCTAGCAGCTTAGGCGGGACTAGCGCCGGGGAGCTGTTTTTT. It yields the protein CASSLGGTSAGELFF. This chain joins TRBV7-7 and TRBJ2-2; 10 bases fit TRBD2. Germline V gene data show CDR1 as SSHAT and CDR2 as FNYEAQ (reference sequence). The CDR3 extends over 15 amino acids.

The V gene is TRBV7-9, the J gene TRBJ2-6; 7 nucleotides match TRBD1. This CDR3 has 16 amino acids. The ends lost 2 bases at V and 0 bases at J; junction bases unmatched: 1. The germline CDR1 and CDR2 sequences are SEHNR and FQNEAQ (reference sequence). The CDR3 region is CASSLSGGSGANVLTF. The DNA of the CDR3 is TGTGCCAGCAGCTTATCAGGGGGCTCTGGGGCCAACGTCCTGACTTTC.

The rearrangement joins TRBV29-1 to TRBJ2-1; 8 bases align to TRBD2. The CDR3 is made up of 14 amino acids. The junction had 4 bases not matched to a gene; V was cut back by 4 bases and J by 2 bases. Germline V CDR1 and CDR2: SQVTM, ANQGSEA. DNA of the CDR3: TGCAGCGTTGCACCGGGAGGGCCCTACAATGAGCAGTTCTTC. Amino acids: CSVAPGGPYNEQFF.

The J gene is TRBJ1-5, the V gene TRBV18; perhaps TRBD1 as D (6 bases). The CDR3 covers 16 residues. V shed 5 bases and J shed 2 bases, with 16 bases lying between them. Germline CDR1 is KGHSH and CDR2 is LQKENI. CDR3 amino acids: CASSTGQTMGNQPQHF. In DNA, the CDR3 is TGTGCCAGCTCAACAGGACAGACCATGGGCAATCAGCCCCAGCATTTT. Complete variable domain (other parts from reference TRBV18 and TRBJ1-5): NAGVMQNPRHLVRRRGQEARLRCSPMKGHSHVYWYRQLPEEGLKFMVYLQKENIIDESGMPKERFSAEFPKEGPSILRIQQVVRGDSAAYFCASSTGQTMGNQPQHFGDGTRLSIL.

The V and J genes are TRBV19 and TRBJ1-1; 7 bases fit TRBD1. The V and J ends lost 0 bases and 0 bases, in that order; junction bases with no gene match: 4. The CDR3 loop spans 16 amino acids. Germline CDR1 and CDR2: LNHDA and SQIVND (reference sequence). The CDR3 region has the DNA TGTGCCAGTAGTATAGATCTCGACAGGGTGAACACTGAAGCTTTCTTT. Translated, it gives CASSIDLDRVNTEAFF. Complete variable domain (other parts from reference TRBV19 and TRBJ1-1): DGGITQSPKYLFRKEGQNVTLSCEQNLNHDAMYWYRQDPGQGLRLIYYSQIVNDFQKGDIAEGYSVSREKKESFPLTVTSAQKNPTAFYLCASSIDLDRVNTEAFFGQGTRLTVV.

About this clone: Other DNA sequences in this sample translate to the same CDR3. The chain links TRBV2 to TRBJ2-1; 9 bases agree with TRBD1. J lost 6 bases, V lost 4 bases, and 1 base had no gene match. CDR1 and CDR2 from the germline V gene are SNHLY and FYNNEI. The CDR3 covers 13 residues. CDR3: CASSGQGGNEQFF. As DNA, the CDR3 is TGTGCCAGCAGTGGACAGGGGGGCAATGAGCAGTTCTTC.

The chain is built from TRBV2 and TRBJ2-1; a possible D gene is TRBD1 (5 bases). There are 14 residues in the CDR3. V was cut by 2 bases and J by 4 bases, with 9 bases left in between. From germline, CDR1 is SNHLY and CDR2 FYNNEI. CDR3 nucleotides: TGTGCCAGCAGTGAACGGACAAATTACAATGAGCAGTTCTTC. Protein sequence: CASSERTNYNEQFF.

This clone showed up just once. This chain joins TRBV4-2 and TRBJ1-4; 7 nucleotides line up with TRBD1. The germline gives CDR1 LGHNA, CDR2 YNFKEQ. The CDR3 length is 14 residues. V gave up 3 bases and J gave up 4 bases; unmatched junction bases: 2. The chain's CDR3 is CASSQTGFNEKLFF. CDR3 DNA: TGTGCCAGCAGCCAGACAGGGTTTAATGAAAAACTGTTTTTT.

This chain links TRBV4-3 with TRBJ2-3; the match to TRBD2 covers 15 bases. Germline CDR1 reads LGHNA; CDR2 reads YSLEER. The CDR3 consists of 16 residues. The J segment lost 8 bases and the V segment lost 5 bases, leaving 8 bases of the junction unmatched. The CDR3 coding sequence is TGCGCCAGCAGCGACGGGACTAGCGGGGGGATAGGTACGCAGTATTTT. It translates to CASSDGTSGGIGTQYF.

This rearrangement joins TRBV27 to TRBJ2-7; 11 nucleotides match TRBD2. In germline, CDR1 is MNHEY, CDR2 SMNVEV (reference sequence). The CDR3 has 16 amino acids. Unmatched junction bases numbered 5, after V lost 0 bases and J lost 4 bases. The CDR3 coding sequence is TGTGCCAGCAGTTTATCGATAGCGGGGGGGCCTTACGAGCAGTACTTC. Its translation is CASSLSIAGGPYEQYF.

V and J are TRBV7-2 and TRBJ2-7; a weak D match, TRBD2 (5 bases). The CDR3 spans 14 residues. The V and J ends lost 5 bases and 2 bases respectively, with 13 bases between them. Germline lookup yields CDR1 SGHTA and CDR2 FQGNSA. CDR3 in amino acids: CASSRRASTYEQYF. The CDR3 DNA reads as TGTGCCAGCAGCCGGCGGGCTAGCACCTACGAGCAGTACTTC. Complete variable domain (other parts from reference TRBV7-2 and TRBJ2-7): GAGVSQSPSNKVTEKGKDVELRCDPISGHTALYWYRQSLGQGLEFLIYFQGNSAPDKSGLPSDRFSAERTGGSVSTLTIQRTQQEDSAVYLCASSRRASTYEQYFGPGTRLTVT.

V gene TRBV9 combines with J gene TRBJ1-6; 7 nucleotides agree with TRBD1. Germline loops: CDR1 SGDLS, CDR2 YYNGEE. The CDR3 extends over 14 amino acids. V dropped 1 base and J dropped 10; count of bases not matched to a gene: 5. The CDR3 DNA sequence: TGTGCCAGCAGCGTATTAGGGGGCGGATCACCCCTCCACTTT. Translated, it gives CASSVLGGGSPLHF.

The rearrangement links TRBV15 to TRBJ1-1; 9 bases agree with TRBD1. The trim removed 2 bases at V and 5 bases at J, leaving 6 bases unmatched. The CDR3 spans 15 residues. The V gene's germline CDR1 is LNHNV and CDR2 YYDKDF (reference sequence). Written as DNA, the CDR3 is TGTGCCACCAGCAGACCGAGACAGGGGGGGACTGAAGCTTTCTTT. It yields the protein CATSRPRQGGTEAFF.

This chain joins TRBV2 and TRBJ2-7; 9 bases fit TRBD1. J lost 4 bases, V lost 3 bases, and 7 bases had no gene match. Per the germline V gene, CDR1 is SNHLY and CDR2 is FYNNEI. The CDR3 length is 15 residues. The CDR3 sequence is CASSDLGQGRYEQYF. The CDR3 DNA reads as TGTGCCAGCAGTGATCTAGGACAGGGGAGATACGAGCAGTACTTC.

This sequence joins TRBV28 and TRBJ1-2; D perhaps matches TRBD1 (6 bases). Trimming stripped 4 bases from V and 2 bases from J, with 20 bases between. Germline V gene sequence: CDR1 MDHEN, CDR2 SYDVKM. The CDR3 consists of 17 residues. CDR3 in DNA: TGTGCCAGCAGTTCTATAAACATCCGGGACATCAACTATGGCTACACCTTC. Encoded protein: CASSSINIRDINYGYTF.

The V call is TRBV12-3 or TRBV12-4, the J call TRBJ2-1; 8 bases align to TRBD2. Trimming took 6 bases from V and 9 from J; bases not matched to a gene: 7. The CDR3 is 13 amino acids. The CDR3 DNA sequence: TGTGCCAGCAGGCCCGGGGGGGCCCGTGAGCAGTTCTTC. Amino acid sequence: CASRPGGAREQFF.

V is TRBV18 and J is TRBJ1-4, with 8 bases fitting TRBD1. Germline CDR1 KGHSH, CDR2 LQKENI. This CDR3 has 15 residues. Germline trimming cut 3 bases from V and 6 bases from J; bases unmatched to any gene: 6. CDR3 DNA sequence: TGTGCCAGCTCACCCCGGACAGGGCCGGATGAAAAACTGTTTTTT. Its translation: CASSPRTGPDEKLFF.

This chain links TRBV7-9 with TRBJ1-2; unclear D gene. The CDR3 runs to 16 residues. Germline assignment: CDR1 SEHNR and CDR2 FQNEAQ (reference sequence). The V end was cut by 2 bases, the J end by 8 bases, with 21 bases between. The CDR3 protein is CASSLYTVLDLGGYTF. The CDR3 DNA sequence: TGTGCCAGCAGCTTATATACCGTACTCGACCTAGGCGGCTACACCTTC.

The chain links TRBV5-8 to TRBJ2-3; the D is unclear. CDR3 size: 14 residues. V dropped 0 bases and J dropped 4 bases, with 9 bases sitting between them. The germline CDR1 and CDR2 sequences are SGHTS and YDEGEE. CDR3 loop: CASSLGLEADTQYF. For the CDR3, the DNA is TGTGCCAGCAGCTTGGGACTTGAGGCAGATACGCAGTATTTT.